This T cell receptor (beta chain) is from a study of blood T cell repertoires in COVID-19. Measured with immunoSEQ multiplex PCR; TCRdb has only the in-frame clones, and not every one. The sample consists of 95,000 to 150,000 clones, just under 80% of them appearing once. The receptor was derived from a man in his sixties with active or convalescent COVID-19. The sample comprised peripheral blood.

The CDR3 reads CASSQEPRFPSYEQYF. The CDR3 region has the DNA TGTGCCAGCAGCCAAGAACCCAGGTTCCCTTCCTACGAGCAGTACTTC. The chain uses TRBV3-1 (or the pseudogene TRBV3-2) and TRBJ2-7; D not resolved. Germline lookup yields CDR1 LGHDT and CDR2 YNNKEL (reference sequence). Trimming cost V 0 bases and J 1 base, with 13 bases left between them. The CDR3 runs 16 residues.